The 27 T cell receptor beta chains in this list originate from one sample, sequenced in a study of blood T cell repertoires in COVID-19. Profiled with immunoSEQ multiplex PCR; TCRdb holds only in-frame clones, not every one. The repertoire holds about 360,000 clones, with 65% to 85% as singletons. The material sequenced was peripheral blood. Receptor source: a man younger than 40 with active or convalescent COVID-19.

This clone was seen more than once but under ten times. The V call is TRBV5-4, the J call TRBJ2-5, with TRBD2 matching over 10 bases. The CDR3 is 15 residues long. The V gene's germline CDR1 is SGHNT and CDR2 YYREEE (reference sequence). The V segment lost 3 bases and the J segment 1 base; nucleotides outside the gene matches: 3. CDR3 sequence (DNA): TGTGCCAGCAGCTCTGGACTAGCGGCCCAAGAGACCCAGTACTTC. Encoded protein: CASSSGLAAQETQYF.

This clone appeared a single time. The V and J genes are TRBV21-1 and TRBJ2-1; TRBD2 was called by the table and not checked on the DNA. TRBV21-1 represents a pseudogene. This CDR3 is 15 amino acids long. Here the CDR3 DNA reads TGTGCCAGCAGCCGACTAGCCCCAGGGGACAATGAGCAGTTCTTC. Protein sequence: CASSRLAPGDNEQFF.

The CDR3 here is CASSPTGDEDTEAFF. The CDR3 nucleotides are TGCGCCAGCAGCCCAACAGGGGACGAGGACACTGAAGCTTTCTTT. The chain uses TRBV5-1 and TRBJ1-1, with 7 bases matching TRBD1. J gave up 3 bases and V 4 bases, and 9 bases lay outside the gene matches. CDR3 length equals 15 residues. CDR1 is SGHRS and CDR2 is YFSETQ in the germline V gene.

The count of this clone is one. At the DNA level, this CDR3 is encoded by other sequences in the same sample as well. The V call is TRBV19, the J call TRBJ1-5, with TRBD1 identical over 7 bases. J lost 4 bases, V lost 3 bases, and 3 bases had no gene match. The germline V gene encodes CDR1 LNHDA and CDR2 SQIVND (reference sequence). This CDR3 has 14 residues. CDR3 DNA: TGTGCCAGTAGTATTAGCAGGGGGAATCAGCCCCAGCATTTT. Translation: CASSISRGNQPQHF.

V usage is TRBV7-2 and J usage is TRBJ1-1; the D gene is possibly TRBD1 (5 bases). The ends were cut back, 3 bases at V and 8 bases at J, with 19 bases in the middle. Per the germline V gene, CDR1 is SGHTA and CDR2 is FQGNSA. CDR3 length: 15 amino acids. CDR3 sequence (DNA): TGTGCCAGCAGCTTGGGGCAAATTGCCCTCTCGGAAGCTTTCTTT. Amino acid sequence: CASSLGQIALSEAFF.

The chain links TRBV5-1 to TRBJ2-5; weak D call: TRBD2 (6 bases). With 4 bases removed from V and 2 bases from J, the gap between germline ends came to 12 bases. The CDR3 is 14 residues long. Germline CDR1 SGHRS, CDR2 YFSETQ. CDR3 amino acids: CASSPTSAQETQYF. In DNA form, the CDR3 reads TGCGCCAGCAGCCCGACTAGTGCTCAAGAGACCCAGTACTTC. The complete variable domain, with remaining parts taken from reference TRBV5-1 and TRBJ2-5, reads KAGVTQTPRYLIKTRGQQVTLSCSPISGHRSVSWYQQTPGQGLQFLFEYFSETQRNKGNFPGRFSGRQFSNSRSEMNVSTLELGDSALYLCASSPTSAQETQYFGPGTRLLVL.

The CDR3 spells CASGLAGGIEQYF. CDR3 DNA sequence: TGTGCCAGCGGGCTAGCGGGGGGCATCGAGCAGTACTTC. V gene TRBV7-2 combines with J gene TRBJ2-7; TRBD2 matches 11 bases. V lost 8 bases and J lost 6; bases outside the gene matches: 6. The CDR3 is 13 amino acids. The germline CDR1 and CDR2 sequences are SGHTA and FQGNSA.

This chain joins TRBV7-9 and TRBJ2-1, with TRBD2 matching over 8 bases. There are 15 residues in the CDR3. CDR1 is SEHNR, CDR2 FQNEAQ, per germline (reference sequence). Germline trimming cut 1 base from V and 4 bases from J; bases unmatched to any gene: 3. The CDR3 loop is CASSLGPSGYNEQFF. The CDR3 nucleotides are TGTGCCAGCAGCTTAGGACCTAGCGGGTACAATGAGCAGTTCTTC.

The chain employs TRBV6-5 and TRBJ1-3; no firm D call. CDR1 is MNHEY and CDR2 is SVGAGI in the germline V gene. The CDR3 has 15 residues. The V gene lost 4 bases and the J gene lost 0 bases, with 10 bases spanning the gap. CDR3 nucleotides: TGTGCCAGCAGTTCCGGACTGAGCTCTGGAAACACCATATATTTT. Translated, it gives CASSSGLSSGNTIYF.

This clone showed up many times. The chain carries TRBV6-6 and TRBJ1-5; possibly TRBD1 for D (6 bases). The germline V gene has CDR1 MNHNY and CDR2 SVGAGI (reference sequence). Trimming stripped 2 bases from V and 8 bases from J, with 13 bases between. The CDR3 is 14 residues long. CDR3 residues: CASSYPGEGKPQHF. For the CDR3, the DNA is TGTGCCAGCAGTTACCCAGGGGAGGGGAAGCCCCAGCATTTT.

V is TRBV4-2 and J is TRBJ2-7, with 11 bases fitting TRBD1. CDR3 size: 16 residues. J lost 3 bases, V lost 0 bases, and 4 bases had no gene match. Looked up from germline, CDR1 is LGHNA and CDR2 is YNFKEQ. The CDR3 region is CASSQEGTGGGYEQYF. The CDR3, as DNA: TGTGCCAGCAGCCAAGAAGGGACAGGGGGGGGCTACGAGCAGTACTTC.

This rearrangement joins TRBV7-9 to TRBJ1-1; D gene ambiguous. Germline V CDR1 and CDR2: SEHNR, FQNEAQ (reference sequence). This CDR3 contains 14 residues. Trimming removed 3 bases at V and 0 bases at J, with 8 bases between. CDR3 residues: CASSFGRLNTEAFF. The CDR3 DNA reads TGTGCCAGCAGCTTTGGGCGCTTGAACACTGAAGCTTTCTTT.

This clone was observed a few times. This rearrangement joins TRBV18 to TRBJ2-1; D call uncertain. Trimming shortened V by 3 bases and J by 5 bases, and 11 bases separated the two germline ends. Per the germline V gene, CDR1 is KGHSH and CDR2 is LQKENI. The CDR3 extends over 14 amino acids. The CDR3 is CASSPPGGHNEQFF. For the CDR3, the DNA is TGTGCCAGCTCACCTCCCGGCGGCCACAATGAGCAGTTCTTC.

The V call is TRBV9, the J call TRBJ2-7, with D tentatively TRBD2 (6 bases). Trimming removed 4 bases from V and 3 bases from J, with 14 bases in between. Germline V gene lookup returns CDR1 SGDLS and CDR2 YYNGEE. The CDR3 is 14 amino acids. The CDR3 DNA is TGTGCCAGCAGCCCAGAGGGTAGCGGCTACGAGCAGTACTTC. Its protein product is CASSPEGSGYEQYF.

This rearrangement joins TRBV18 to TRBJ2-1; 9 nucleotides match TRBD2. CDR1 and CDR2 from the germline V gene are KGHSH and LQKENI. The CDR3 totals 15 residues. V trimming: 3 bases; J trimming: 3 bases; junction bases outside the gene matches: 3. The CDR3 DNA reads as TGTGCCAGCTCACCCGGTAGCGGGAGCTACAATGAGCAGTTCTTC. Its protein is CASSPGSGSYNEQFF.

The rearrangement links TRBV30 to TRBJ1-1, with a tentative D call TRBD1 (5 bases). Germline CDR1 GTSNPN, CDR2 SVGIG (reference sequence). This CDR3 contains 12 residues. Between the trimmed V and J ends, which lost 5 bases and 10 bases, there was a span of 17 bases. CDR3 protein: CAWLRGVGSAFF. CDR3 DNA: TGTGCCTGGCTTCGGGGGGTTGGGTCAGCTTTCTTT.

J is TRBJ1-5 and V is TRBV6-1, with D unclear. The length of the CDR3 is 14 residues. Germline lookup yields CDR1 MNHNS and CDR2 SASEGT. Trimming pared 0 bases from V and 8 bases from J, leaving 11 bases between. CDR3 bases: TGTGCCAGCAGTGAAGCAGGCGGTGCCGAGCCCCAGCATTTT. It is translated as CASSEAGGAEPQHF.

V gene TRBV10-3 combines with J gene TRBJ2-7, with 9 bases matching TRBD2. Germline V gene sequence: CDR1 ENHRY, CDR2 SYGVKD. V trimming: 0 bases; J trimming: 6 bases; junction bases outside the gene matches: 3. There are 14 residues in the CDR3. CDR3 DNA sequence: TGTGCCATCAGTGAGTCTAGCGGGAGCGTCGAGCAGTACTTC. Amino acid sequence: CAISESSGSVEQYF.

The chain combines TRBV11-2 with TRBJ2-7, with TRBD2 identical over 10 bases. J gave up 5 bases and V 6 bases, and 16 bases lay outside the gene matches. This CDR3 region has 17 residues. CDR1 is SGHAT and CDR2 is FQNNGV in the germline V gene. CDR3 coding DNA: TGTGCCAGCAGTTTTTATTTCGGAGCGGGAGGGCCACACGAGCAGTACTTC. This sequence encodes CASSFYFGAGGPHEQYF.

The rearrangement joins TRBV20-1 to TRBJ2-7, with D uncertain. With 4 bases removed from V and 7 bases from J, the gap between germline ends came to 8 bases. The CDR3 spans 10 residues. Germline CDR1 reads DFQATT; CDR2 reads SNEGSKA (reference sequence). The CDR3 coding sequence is TGCAGTGCTACCCGCGAGGAGCAGTACTTC. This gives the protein CSATREEQYF.

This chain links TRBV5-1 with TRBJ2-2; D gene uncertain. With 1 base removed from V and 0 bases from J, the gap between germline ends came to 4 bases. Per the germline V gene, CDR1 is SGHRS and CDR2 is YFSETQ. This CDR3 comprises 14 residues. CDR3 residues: CASSLLANTGELFF. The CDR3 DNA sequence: TGCGCCAGCAGCTTGCTCGCGAACACCGGGGAGCTGTTTTTT.

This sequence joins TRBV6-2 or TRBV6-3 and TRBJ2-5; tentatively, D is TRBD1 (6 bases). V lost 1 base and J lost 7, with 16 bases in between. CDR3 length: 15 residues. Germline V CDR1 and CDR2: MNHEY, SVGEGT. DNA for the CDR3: TGTGCCAGCAGTTACTGGGGGCAGGGCGGAGGGACCCAGTACTTC. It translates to CASSYWGQGGGTQYF.

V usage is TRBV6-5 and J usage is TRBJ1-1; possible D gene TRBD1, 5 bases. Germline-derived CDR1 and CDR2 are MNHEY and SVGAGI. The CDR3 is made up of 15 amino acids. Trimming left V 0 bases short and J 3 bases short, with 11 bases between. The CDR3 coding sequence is TGTGCCAGCAGTTACTCGACACCCAGGGACACTGAAGCTTTCTTT. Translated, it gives CASSYSTPRDTEAFF.

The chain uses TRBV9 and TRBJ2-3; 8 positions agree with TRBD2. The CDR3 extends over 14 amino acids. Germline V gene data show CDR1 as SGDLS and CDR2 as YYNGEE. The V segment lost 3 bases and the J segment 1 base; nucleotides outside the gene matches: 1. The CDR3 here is CASSDSGGTDTQYF. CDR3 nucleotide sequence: TGTGCCAGCAGCGATAGCGGGGGCACAGATACGCAGTATTTT.

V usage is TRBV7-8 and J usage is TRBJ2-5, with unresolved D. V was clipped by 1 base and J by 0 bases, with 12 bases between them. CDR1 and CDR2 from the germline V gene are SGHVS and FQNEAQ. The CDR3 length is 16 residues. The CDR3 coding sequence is TGTGCCAGCAGCTTAGTCGACATACCTTACCAAGAGACCCAGTACTTC. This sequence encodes CASSLVDIPYQETQYF.

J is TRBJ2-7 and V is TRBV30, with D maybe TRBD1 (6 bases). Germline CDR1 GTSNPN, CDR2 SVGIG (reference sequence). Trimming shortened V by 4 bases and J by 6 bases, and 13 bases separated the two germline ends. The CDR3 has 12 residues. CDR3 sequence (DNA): TGTGCCTGGACGTACCAGGGGCTCGAGCAGTACTTC. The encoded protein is CAWTYQGLEQYF.

In DNA, the CDR3 is TGTGCCAGCACCCAGACAGGGAAGGATGAAAAACTGTTTTTT. Its translation is CASTQTGKDEKLFF. The rearrangement uses TRBV7-9 and TRBJ1-4, with 7 positions matching TRBD1. Germline V gene lookup returns CDR1 SEHNR and CDR2 FQNEAQ (reference sequence). The CDR3 consists of 14 residues. V dropped 7 bases and J dropped 6; count of bases not matched to a gene: 8.